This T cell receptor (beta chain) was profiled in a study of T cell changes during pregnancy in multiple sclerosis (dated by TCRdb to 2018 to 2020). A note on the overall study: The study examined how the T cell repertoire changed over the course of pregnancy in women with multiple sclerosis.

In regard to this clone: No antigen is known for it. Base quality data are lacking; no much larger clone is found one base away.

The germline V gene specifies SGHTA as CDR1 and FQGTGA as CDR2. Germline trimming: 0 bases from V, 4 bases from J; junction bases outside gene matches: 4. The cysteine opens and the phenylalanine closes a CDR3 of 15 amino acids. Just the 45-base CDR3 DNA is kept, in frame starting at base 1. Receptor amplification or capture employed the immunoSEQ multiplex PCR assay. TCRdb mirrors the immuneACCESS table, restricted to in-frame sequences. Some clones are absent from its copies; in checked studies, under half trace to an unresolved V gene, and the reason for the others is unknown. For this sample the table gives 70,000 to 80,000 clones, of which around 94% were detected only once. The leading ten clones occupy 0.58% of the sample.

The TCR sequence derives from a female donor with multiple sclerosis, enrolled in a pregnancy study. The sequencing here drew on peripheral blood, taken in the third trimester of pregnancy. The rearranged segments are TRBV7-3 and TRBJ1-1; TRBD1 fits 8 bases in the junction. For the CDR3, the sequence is CASSLTSQGATEAFF. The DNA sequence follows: TGTGCCAGCAGCTTAACAAGCCAGGGGGCCACTGAAGCTTTCTTT. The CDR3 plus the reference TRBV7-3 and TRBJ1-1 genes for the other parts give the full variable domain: GAGVSQTPSNKVTEKGKYVELRCDPISGHTALYWYRQSLGQGPEFLIYFQGTGAADDSGLPNDRFFAVRPEGSVSTLKIQRTERGDSAVYLCASSLTSQGATEAFFGQGTRLTVV.